These 18 T cell receptor beta chains came from one sample sequenced in a study of shared clonotypes between healthy human individuals. The data were produced by immunoSEQ multiplex PCR, yet TCRdb's version contains in-frame clones alone and is incomplete. Here the sample spans around 510,000 clones, around 81% being singletons. Sequenced sample: PBMCs. These receptors were collected from a middle-aged woman in good health. Some clones in this sample may be carry-over from other donors' samples.

This clone was seen only once. The chain couples TRBV27 to TRBJ1-2, with TRBD1 as a possible D gene (5 bases). Per germline, CDR1 MNHEY and CDR2 SMNVEV (reference sequence). CDR3 length: 14 amino acids. V was cut by 6 bases and J by 8 bases, with 19 bases left in between. DNA for the CDR3: TGTGCCAGCAGCCAGCAGGGTCCGAGGGGAGGCTACACCTTC. Translation gives CASSQQGPRGGYTF.

This clone has just a few counts. The V and J genes are TRBV28 and TRBJ2-5, with D unclear. V lost 3 bases to trimming and J lost 5 bases, with 22 bases between them. Germline values: CDR1 MDHEN, CDR2 SYDVKM. This CDR3 region has 17 residues. The CDR3 DNA reads as TGTGCCAGCAGTTTTAGGACGCCCAAGACTTATGTGGAGACCCAGTACTTC. Its translation: CASSFRTPKTYVETQYF.

The sample holds a few counts of this clone. The rearrangement links TRBV5-5 to TRBJ2-5; D call uncertain. Between the trimmed V and J ends, which lost 4 bases and 2 bases, there was a span of 12 bases. This CDR3 has 14 amino acids. The germline gives CDR1 SGHKS, CDR2 YYEKEE (reference sequence). The CDR3 sequence is CASSRAARQETQYF. DNA for the CDR3: TGTGCCAGCAGCCGGGCGGCTCGTCAAGAGACCCAGTACTTC.

Regarding this clone: Since a far larger clone is one base different, this is likely a read error. The CDR3 DNA sequence: TGTGCCAGCAGCTTAGCGATCGAGGCCCAGTACTTC. It specifies CASSLAIEAQYF. The genes are TRBV7-9 and TRBJ2-5; D not resolved. V lost 0 bases to trimming and J lost 9 bases, with 8 bases between them. The CDR3 is made up of 12 amino acids. Germline V lookup: CDR1 SEHNR, CDR2 FQNEAQ (reference sequence).

The chain is built from TRBV6-5 and TRBJ1-1; 7 positions match TRBD1. The germline V gene has CDR1 MNHEY and CDR2 SVGAGI. The length of the CDR3 is 13 residues. Germline trimming cut 0 bases from V and 8 bases from J; bases unmatched to any gene: 3. The CDR3 nucleotides are TGTGCCAGCAGTTACTCGGAGACAGGGGAAGCTTTCTTT. This codes for CASSYSETGEAFF.

This chain joins TRBV5-4 and TRBJ2-2; no reliable D call. Trimming shortened V by 5 bases and J by 4 bases, and 6 bases separated the two germline ends. CDR1 and CDR2 (germline): SGHNT, YYREEE (reference sequence). The CDR3 extends over 12 amino acids. The CDR3 bases are TGTGCCAGCAGTTACAGCACCGGGGAGCTGTTTTTT. As protein: CASSYSTGELFF.

This clone has just a few counts. Other nucleotide sequences from this sample produce the same CDR3. The chain recombines TRBV7-2 with TRBJ1-1; 8 bases map to TRBD1. Germline assignment: CDR1 SGHTA and CDR2 FQGNSA. The J segment lost 1 base and the V segment lost 5 bases, leaving 6 bases of the junction unmatched. This CDR3 region has 15 residues. The DNA of the CDR3 is TGTGCCAGCAGCCGATGGACAGGGAGGAACACTGAAGCTTTCTTT. It specifies CASSRWTGRNTEAFF.

Of note for this clone: The junction departs from the called germline gene at one end, perhaps through a read error. This rearrangement joins TRBV5-1 to TRBJ2-7; D remains ambiguous. Germline-derived CDR1 and CDR2 are SGHRS and YFSETQ. The CDR3 covers 14 residues. The CDR3 DNA follows: TGCGCCAGCAGCTTGTCAGCCCCCTCGATAGGAGATCTCTTC. The encoded protein is CASSLSAPSIGDLF.

The CDR3 spells CASSEGGHYAYEQYF. As DNA, the CDR3 is TGTGCCAGCAGTGAAGGGGGACATTACGCCTACGAGCAGTACTTC. The chain combines TRBV6-1 with TRBJ2-7; a weak D match, TRBD1 (6 bases). Trimming stripped 1 base from V and 2 bases from J, with 12 bases between. Germline V gene lookup returns CDR1 MNHNS and CDR2 SASEGT. CDR3 length equals 15 residues.

This chain links TRBV6-5 with TRBJ1-5; no clear D. The CDR3 length is 12 residues. The V gene lost 1 base and the J gene lost 9 bases, with 7 bases spanning the gap. Germline values: CDR1 MNHEY, CDR2 SVGAGI. For the CDR3, the DNA is TGTGCCAGCAGTTACTACGGTAGGCCCCAGCATTTT. Its translation: CASSYYGRPQHF.

The J gene is TRBJ2-7, the V gene TRBV28, with 10 bases lining up with TRBD2. After removal of 2 bases from V and 3 bases from J, the junction contained 7 bases not matched to a gene. This CDR3 has 16 amino acids. Germline V gene lookup returns CDR1 MDHEN and CDR2 SYDVKM. This CDR3 is CASSLPVWTSGYEQYF. The CDR3 nucleotides are TGTGCCAGCAGTTTACCTGTTTGGACTAGCGGCTACGAGCAGTACTTC.

The chain uses TRBV10-3 and TRBJ1-1, with D tentatively TRBD1 (6 bases). The CDR3 loop spans 14 amino acids. Per the germline V gene, CDR1 is ENHRY and CDR2 is SYGVKD. V was shortened by 4 bases and J by 4 bases, with 13 bases between the two germline ends. DNA of the CDR3: TGTGCCATCAGTGCGGACAGACGGGGCACTGAAGCTTTCTTT. This translates into CAISADRRGTEAFF.

This clone was observed a single time. This rearrangement joins TRBV19 to TRBJ2-5, with a possible D match to TRBD2 (5 bases). This CDR3 has 15 amino acids. Germline loops: CDR1 LNHDA, CDR2 SQIVND (reference sequence). V lost 2 bases, J lost 5 bases, and 15 bases lay in between. In DNA form, the CDR3 reads TGTGCCAGTAGTATAAGACGAGGGAAAGGGGAGACCCAGTACTTC. As protein: CASSIRRGKGETQYF.

This clone was seen only a few times. A much larger clone lies a single base off, so this may be a read error. The sample contains more than one DNA sequence encoding this CDR3. This chain connects TRBV7-9 to TRBJ2-7, with unresolved D. V lost 2 bases and J 2 bases, leaving 1 base between the germline ends. The CDR3 consists of 11 residues. Germline V gives CDR1 SEHNR, CDR2 FQNEAQ (reference sequence). In DNA, the CDR3 is TGTGCCAGCAGCTTAACCTACGAGCAGTACTTC. Translation gives CASSLTYEQYF.

The chain uses TRBV27 and TRBJ2-1, with D possibly being TRBD2 (6 bases). Trimming cost V 6 bases and J 3 bases, with 15 bases left between them. The CDR3 loop spans 15 amino acids. From germline, CDR1 is MNHEY and CDR2 SMNVEV (reference sequence). The CDR3 protein is CASRPESGHYNEQFF. DNA of the CDR3: TGTGCCAGCAGGCCGGAGAGCGGGCACTACAATGAGCAGTTCTTC.

This chain joins TRBV29-1 and TRBJ2-3; TRBD1 matches at 7 bases. The ends lost 6 bases at V and 3 bases at J; junction bases unmatched: 9. Germline assignment: CDR1 SQVTM and CDR2 ANQGSEA. The CDR3 extends over 14 amino acids. The CDR3 DNA is TGCAGCGTAGGATCGGACAGGAGAACAGATACGCAGTATTTT. Translating gives CSVGSDRRTDTQYF.

This rearrangement joins TRBV18 to TRBJ2-1; 11 bases align to TRBD1. V shed 1 base and J 4 bases; nucleotides not matched to a gene: 6. CDR3 length: 17 amino acids. Germline V gene lookup returns CDR1 KGHSH and CDR2 LQKENI. Here the CDR3 reads CASSPRPGTGGYNEQFF. The CDR3 region has the DNA TGTGCCAGCTCACCACGACCTGGGACAGGGGGGTACAATGAGCAGTTCTTC.

The chain recombines TRBV28 with TRBJ2-2, with 15 bases that match TRBD2. J gave up 7 bases and V 4 bases, and 4 bases lay outside the gene matches. The CDR3 runs to 16 residues. Per germline, CDR1 MDHEN and CDR2 SYDVKM. CDR3 bases: TGTGCCAGCAGTTCAGGACTAGCGGGAGGGGTCGGGGAGCTGTTTTTT. This sequence encodes CASSSGLAGGVGELFF. Based on the CDR3 plus reference TRBV28 and TRBJ2-2, the full variable domain is DVKVTQSSRYLVKRTGEKVFLECVQDMDHENMFWYRQDPGLGLRLIYFSYDVKMKEKGDIPEGYSVSREKKERFSLILESASTNQTSMYLCASSSGLAGGVGELFFGEGSRLTVL.